This entry features one T cell receptor beta chain sequence. Random hexamers served to reverse transcribe roughly 0.5 to 1 ug RNA. TCRdb ran MiXCR on the immunoSEQ multiplex PCR reads and lists one entry per CDR3 protein. This table holds some 300,000 distinct CDR3 sequences, about 82% found once. This entry is derived from a study of CD8 T cells in Susac syndrome. CDR3 length: 15 amino acids. The V gene's germline CDR1 is SGDLS and CDR2 YYNGEE. V was shortened by 0 bases and J by 4 bases, with 13 bases between the two germline ends. This receptor was identified in a human donor with multiple sclerosis. V is TRBV9 and J is TRBJ2-5; D possibly uses TRBD1 or TRBD2 (6 bases each). The specimen sequenced was CD8+ T cells from PBMCs. The CDR3 sequence is CASSVGSGARETQYF. The DNA of the CDR3 is TGTGCCAGCAGCGTAGGTTCGGGGGCGAGAGAGACCCAGTACTTC.